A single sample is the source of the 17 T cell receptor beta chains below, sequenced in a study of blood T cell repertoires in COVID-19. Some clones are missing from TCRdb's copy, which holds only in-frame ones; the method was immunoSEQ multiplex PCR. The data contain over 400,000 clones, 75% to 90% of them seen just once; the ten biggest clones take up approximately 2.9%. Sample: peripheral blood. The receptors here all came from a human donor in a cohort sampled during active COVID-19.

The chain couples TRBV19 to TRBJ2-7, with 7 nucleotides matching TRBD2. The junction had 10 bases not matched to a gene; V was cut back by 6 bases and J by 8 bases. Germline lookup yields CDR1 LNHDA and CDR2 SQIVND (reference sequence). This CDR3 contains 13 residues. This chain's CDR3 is CASRPPGTTKQYF. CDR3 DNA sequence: TGTGCCAGTAGACCTCCCGGGACTACCAAGCAGTACTTC.

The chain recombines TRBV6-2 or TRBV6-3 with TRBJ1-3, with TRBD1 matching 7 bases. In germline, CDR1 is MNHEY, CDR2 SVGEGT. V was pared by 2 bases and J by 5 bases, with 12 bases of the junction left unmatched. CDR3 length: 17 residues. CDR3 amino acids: CASSYIRGFGPRNTIYF. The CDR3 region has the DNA TGTGCCAGCAGTTACATCAGGGGGTTCGGCCCCAGAAACACCATATATTTT.

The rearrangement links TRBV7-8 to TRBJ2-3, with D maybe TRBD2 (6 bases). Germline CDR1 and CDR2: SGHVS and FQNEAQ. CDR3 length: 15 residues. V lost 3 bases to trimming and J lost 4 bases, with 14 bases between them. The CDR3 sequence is CASSFRGGRADTQYF. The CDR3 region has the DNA TGTGCCAGCAGCTTCCGGGGAGGCCGGGCAGATACGCAGTATTTT.

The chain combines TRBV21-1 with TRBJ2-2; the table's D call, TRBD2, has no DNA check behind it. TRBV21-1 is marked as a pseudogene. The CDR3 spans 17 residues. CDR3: CASIEREGGGNTGELFF. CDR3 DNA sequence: TGTGCCAGCATCGAAAGGGAGGGAGGGGGGAACACCGGGGAGCTGTTTTTT.

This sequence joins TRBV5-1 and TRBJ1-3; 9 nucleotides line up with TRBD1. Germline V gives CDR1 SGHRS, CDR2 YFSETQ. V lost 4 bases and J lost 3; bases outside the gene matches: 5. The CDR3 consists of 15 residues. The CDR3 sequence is CASSRGTGNGNTIYF. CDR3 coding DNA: TGCGCCAGCAGCCGCGGGACAGGGAATGGAAACACCATATATTTT. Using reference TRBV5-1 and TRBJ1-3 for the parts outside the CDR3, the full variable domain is KAGVTQTPRYLIKTRGQQVTLSCSPISGHRSVSWYQQTPGQGLQFLFEYFSETQRNKGNFPGRFSGRQFSNSRSEMNVSTLELGDSALYLCASSRGTGNGNTIYFGEGSWLTVV.

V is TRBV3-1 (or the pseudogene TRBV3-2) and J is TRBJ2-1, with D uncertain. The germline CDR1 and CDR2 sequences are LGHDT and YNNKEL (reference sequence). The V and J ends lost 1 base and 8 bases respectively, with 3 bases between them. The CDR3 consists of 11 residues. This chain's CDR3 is CASSQADEQFF. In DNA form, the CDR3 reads TGTGCCAGCAGCCAAGCCGATGAGCAGTTCTTC.

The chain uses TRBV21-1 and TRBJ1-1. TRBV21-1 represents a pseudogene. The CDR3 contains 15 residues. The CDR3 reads CASSKTDFTNTEAFF. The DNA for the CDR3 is TGTGCCAGCAGCAAAACTGACTTCACGAACACTGAAGCTTTCTTT.

The CDR3 nucleotides are TGTGCCAGTAGTATAGTAAGGACTAGCGGCTACAATGAGCAGTTCTTC. This translates into CASSIVRTSGYNEQFF. J is TRBJ2-1 and V is TRBV19, with TRBD2 identical over 10 bases. The V segment lost 1 base and the J segment 3 bases; nucleotides outside the gene matches: 3. Germline lookup yields CDR1 LNHDA and CDR2 SQIVND (reference sequence). The CDR3 length is 16 residues.

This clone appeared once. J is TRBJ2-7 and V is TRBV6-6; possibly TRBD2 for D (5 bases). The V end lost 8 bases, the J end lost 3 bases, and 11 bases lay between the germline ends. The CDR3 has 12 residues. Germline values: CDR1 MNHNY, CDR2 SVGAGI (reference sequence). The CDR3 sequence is CASRLAGYEQYF. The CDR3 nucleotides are TGTGCCAGCCGTCTCGCGGGCTACGAGCAGTACTTC.

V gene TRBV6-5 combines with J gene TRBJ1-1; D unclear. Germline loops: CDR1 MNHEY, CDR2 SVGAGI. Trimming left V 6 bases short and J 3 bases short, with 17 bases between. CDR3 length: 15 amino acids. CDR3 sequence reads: CASRSGLHGDTEAFF. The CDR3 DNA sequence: TGTGCCAGCAGGTCCGGGTTACACGGGGACACTGAAGCTTTCTTT.

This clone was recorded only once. CDR3 sequence (DNA): TGTGCCAGCAGCCGGGGACTAGACACAGATACGCAGTATTTT. Its translation is CASSRGLDTDTQYF. The V and J genes are TRBV7-8 and TRBJ2-3; 8 nucleotides match TRBD2. Looked up from germline, CDR1 is SGHVS and CDR2 is FQNEAQ. The V and J ends lost 5 bases and 2 bases, in that order; junction bases with no gene match: 3. The CDR3 has 14 residues.

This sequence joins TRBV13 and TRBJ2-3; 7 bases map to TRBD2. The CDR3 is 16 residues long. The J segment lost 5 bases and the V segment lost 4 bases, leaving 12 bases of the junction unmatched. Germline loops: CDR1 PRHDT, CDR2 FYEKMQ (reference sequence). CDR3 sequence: CASSSKRGIAGDTQYF. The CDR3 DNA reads TGTGCCAGCAGCTCAAAGCGGGGTATAGCAGGAGATACGCAGTATTTT.

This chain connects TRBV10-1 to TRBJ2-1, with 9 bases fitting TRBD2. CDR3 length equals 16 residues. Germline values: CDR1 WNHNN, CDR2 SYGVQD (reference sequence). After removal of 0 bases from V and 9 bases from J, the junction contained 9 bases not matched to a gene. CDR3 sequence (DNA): TGCGCCAGCAGTGAGTCGAGTAGCGGGAGTAGCGGTGAGCAGTTCTTC. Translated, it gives CASSESSSGSSGEQFF.

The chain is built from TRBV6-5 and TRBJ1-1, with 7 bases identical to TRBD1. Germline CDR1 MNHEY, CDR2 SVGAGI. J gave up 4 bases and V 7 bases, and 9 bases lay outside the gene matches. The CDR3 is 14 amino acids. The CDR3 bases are TGTGCCAGCACCCAGGACAGGCTGTCCACTGAAGCTTTCTTT. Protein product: CASTQDRLSTEAFF.

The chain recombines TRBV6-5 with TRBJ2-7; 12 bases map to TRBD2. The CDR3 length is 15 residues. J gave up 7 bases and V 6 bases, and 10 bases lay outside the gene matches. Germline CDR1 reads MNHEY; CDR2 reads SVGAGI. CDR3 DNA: TGTGCCAGCAGGCCTAGCGGGAGGGCCTTTACGGAGCAGTACTTC. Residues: CASRPSGRAFTEQYF.

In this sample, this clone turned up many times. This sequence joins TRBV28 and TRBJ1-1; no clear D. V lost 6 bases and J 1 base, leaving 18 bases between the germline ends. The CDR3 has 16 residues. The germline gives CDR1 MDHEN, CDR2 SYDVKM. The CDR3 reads CASSPLISSRNTEAFF. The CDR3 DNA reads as TGTGCCAGCAGCCCCCTGATATCTTCGAGGAACACTGAAGCTTTCTTT.

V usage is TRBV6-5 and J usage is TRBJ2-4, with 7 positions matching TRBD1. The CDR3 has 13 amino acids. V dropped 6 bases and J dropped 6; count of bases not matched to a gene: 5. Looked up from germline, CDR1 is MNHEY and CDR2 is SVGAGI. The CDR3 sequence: CASRRQGANIQYF. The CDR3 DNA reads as TGTGCCAGCAGGCGACAGGGTGCAAACATTCAGTACTTC.